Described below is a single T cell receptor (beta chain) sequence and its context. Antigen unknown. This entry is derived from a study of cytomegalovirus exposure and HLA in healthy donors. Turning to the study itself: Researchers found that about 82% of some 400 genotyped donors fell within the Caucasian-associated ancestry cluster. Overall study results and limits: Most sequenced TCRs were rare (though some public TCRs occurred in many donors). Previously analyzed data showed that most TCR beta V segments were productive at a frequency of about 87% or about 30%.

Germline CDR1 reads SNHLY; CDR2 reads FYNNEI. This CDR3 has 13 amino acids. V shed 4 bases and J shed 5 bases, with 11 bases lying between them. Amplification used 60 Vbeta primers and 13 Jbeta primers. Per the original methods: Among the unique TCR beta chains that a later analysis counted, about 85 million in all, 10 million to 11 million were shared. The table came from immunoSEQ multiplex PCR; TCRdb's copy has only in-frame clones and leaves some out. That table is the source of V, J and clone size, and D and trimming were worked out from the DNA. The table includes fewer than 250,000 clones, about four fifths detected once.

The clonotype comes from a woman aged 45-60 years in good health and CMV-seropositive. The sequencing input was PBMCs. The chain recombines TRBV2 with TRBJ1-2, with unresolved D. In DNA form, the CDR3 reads TGTGCCAGCAGTGTTAAAAGAGAATATGGCTACACCTTC. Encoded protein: CASSVKREYGYTF.